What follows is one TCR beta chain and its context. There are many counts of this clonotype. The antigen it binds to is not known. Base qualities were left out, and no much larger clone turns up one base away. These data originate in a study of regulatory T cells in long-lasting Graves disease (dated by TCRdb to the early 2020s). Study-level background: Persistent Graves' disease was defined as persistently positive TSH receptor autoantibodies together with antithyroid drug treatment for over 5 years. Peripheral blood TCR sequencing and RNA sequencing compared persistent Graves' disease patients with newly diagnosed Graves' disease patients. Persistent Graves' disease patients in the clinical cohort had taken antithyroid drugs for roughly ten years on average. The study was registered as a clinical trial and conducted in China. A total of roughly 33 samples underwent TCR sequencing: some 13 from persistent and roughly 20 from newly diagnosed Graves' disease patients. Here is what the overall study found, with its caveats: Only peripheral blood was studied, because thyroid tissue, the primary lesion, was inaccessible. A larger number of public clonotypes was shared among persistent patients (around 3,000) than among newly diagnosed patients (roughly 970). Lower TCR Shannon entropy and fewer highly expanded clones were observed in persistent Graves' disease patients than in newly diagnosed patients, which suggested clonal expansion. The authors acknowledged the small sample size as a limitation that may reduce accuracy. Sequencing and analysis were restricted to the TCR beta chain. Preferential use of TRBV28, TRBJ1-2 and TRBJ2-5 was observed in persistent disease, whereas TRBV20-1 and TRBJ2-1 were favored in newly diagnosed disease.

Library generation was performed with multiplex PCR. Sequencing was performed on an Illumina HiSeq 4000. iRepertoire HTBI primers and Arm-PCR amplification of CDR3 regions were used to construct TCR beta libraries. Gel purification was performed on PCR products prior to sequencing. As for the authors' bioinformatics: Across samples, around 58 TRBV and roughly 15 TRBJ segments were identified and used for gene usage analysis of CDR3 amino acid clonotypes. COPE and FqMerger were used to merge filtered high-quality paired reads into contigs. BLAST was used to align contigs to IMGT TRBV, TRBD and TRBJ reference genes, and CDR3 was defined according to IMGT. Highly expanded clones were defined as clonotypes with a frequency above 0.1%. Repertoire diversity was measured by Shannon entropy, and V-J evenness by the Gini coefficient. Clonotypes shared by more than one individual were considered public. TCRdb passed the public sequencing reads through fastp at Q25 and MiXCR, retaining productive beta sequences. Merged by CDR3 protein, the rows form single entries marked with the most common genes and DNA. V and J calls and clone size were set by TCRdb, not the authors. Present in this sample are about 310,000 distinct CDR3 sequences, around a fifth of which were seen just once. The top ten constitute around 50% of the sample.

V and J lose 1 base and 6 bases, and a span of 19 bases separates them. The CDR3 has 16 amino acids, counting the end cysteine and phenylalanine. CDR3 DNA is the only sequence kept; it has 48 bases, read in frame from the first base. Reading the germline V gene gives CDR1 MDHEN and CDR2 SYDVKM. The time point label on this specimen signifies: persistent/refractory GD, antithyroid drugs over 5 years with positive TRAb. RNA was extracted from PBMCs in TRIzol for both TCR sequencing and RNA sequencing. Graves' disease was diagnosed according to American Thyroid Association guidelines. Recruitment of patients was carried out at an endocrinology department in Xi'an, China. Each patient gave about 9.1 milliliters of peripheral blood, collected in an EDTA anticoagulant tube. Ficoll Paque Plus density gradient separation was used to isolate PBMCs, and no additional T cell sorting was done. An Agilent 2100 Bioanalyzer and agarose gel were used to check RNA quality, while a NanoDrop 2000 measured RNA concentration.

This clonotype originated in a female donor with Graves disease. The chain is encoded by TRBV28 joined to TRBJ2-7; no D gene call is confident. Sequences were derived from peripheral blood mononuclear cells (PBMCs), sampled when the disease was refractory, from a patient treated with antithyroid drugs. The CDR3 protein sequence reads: CASSLSAAYKSGEQYF. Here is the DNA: TGTGCCAGCAGTTTATCCGCCGCCTACAAAAGTGGCGAGCAGTACTTC.